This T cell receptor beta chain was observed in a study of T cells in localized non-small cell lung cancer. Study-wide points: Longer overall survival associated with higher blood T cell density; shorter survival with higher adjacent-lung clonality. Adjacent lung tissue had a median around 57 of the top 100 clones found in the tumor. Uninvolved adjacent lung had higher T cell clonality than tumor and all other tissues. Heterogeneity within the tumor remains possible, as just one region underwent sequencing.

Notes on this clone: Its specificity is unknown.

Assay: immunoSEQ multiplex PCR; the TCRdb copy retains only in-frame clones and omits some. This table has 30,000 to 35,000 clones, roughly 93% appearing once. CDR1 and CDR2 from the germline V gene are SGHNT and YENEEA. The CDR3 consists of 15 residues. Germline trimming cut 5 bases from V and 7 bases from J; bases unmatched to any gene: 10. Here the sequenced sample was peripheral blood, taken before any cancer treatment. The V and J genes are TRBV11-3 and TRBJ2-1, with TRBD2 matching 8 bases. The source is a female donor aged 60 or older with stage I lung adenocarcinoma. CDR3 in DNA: TGTGCCAGCAGCCATACTAGCGGAGGGGTAAATGAGCAGTTCTTC. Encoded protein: CASSHTSGGVNEQFF.